The following is a T cell receptor beta chain sequence with its context. Its antigen is not known. This sample is drawn from a study of T cells in Graves' hyperthyroidism and ophthalmopathy. Study-wide points: It was a median around 6 months before onset that the model predicted ophthalmopathy.

Fresh 10 ml peripheral blood yielded PBMCs. TCR beta CDR3 regions were amplified from RNA. TCR CDR3 underwent first-round RT-PCR with the HTBI primer set. TCRdb re-called the multiplex PCR reads with MiXCR, one entry per CDR3 protein. The sample comprises approximately 640,000 distinct CDR3 sequences, around 16% of which are singletons, and about a sixth rests with the top ten. The CDR3 runs 14 residues. V gave up 7 bases and J gave up 1 base; unmatched junction bases: 6. The germline gives CDR1 SNHLY, CDR2 FYNNEI. The specimen sequenced was blood. The chain employs TRBV2 and TRBJ1-1; 7 positions agree with TRBD1. The receptor's source is a man aged 50-59 years with Graves' hyperthyroidism. The CDR3 nucleotides read TGTGCCAGCATACTCGGACAGGAGAACACTGAAGCTTTCTTT. This gives the protein CASILGQENTEAFF.